The present T cell receptor (beta chain) was sequenced within a study of blood T cell repertoires in COVID-19. In germline, CDR1 is LGHNA, CDR2 YNFKEQ. There are 15 residues in the CDR3. V was shortened by 4 bases and J by 0 bases, with 13 bases between the two germline ends. In the original analysis: Scientists estimated how many nucleated cells there were by amplifying reference gene primers. Generated by immunoSEQ multiplex PCR, the TCRdb table keeps only in-frame clones and is missing some. That table gives V, J and clone size, and the DNA gave D and trimming. The data hold 65,000 to 90,000 clones, with around 80% observed a single time.

The clonotype comes from a man aged 60 to 69 with active or convalescent COVID-19. The sequencing sample was made of peripheral blood. The gene calls are TRBV4-2 and TRBJ2-7, with a tentative D call TRBD2 (5 bases). In nucleotides, the CDR3 is TGTGCCAGCAGCCTACGGGGAGTTAGCTCCTACGAGCAGTACTTC. This codes for CASSLRGVSSYEQYF.